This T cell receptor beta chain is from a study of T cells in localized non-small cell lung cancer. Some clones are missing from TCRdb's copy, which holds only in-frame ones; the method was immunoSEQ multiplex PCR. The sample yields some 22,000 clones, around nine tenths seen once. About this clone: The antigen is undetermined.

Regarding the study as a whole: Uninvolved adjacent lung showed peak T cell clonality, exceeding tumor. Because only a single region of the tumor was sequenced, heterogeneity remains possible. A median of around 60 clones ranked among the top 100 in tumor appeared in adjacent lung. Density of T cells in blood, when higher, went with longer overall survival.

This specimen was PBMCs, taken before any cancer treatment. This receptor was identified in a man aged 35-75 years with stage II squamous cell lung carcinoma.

CDR3 in amino acids: CSARDQGEQFF. CDR3 in DNA: TGCAGTGCTAGAGATCAGGGTGAGCAGTTCTTC. The chain has TRBV20-1 and TRBJ2-1; D is perhaps TRBD1 (5 bases). CDR3 length equals 11 residues. The germline V and J ends were trimmed by 0 bases and 9 bases, with 6 bases remaining between them. Germline V gene sequence: CDR1 DFQATT, CDR2 SNEGSKA (reference sequence).